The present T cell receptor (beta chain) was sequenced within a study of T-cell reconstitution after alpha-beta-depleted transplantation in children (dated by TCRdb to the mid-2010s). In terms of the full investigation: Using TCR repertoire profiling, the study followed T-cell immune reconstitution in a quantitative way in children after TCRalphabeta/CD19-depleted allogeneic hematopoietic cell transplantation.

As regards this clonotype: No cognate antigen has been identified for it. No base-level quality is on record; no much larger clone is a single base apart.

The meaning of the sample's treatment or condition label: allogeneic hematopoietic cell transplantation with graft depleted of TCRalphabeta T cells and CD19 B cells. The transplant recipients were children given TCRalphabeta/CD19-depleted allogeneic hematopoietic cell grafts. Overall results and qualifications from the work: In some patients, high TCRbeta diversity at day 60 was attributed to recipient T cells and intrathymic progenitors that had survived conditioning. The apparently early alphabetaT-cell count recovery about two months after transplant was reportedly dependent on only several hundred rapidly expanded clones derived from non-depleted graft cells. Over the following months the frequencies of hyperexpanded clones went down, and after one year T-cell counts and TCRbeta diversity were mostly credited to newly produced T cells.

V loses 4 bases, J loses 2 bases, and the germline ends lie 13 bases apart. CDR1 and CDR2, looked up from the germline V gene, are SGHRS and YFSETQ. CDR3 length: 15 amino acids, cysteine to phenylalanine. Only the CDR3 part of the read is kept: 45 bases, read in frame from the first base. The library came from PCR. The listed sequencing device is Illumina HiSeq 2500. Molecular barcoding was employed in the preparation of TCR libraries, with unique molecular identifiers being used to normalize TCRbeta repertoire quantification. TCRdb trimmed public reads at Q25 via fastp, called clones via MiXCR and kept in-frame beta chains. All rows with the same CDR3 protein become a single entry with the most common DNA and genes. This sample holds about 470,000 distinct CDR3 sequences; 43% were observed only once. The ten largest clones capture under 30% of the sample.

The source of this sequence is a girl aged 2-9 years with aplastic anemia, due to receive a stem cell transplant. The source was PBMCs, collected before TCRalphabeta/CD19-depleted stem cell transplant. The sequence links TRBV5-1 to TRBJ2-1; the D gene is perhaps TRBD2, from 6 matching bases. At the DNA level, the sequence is TGCGCCAGCAGCAATAGCGGAAAGACCTACAATGAGCAGTTCTTC. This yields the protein CASSNSGKTYNEQFF.